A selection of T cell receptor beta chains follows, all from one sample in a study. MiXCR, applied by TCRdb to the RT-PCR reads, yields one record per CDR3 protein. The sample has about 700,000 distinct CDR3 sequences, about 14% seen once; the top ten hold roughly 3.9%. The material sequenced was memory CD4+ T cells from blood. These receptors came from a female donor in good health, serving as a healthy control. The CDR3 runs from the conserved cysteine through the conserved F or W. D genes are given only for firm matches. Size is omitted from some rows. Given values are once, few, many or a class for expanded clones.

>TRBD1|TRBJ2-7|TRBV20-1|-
TGCAGTGCTAGCCCCCCCTCTTACAGGGGGCTGATCTCCTACGAGCAGTACTTC
CSASPPSYRGLISYEQYF
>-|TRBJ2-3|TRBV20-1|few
TGCAGTGATGTATGGAGAGATACGCAGTATTTT
CSDVWRDTQYF
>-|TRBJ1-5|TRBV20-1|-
TGCAGTTCTAGTTGGCCAGCGTATAGCAATCAGCCCCAGCATTTT
CSSSWPAYSNQPQHF
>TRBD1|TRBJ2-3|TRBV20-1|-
TGCAGTGCTAGAGGGACAGGGGGCTTGCGGAGGGATTTT
CSARGTGGLRRDF
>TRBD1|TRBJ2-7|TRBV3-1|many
TGTGCCAGCAGCCAAGGGACAGGGCTGATCGACGAGCAGTACTTC
CASSQGTGLIDEQYF
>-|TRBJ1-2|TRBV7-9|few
TGTGCCAGCAGCTTAGGCTCGGAATATGGCTACACCTTC
CASSLGSEYGYTF
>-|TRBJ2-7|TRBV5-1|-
TGCGCCAGCAGCTTGGCCCCCCACACCTACGGGGACTACGAGCAGTACTTC
CASSLAPHTYGDYEQYF
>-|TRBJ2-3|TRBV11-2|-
TGTGCCAGCAGCGGGCCAGCAACAGATACGCAGTATTTT
CASSGPATDTQYF
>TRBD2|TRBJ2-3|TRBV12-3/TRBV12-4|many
TGTGCCAGCAGTTTGGGGCTAGCGGGAGATCTAGATACGCAGTATTTT
CASSLGLAGDLDTQYF
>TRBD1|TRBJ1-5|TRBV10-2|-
TGCGCCAGCAGTGAGCAGGGGGCCAATCAGCCCCAGCATTTT
CASSEQGANQPQHF
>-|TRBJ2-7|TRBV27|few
TGTGCCAGCAGGGAATCCCGGGACTTCGCCTACGAGCAGTACTTC
CASRESRDFAYEQYF
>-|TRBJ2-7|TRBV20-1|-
TGCAGTGCTAGACGGGGGGCTGGATCCTACGAGCAGTGCTTC
CSARRGAGSYEQCF
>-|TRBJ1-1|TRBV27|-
TGTGCCAGCAGATCCTTGGAAGGGCGGACTGAAGCTTTCTTT
CASRSLEGRTEAFF
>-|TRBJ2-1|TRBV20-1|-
TGCAGTGCTAGGCGTGGGGGCTTCTACAATGAGCAGTTCTTC
CSARRGGFYNEQFF
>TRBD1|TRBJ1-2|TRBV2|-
TGTGCCAGCATGCGGGACAGGGGGAATGGCTACACCTTC
CASMRDRGNGYTF
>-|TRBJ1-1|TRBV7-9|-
TGTGCCAGCAGCTTGGAGAGACTAGGGAAAGCTTTCTTT
CASSLERLGKAFF
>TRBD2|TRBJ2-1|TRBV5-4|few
TGTGCCAGCAGCTTGGTGGCTAGCGGGAGGTTTGAGCAGTTCTTC
CASSLVASGRFEQFF
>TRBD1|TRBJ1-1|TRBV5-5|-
TGTGCCAGCAGCCTCACACCGGGACAGGGGAGTGGGGGCACTGAAGCTTTCTTT
CASSLTPGQGSGGTEAFF
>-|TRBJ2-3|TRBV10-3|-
TGTGCCATCAGTGAGTCGACTCTCAGGGGTGATACGCAGTATTTT
CAISESTLRGDTQYF
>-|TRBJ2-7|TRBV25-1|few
TGTGCCAGCAGTGTAGCGTACGGAGAGCAGTACTTC
CASSVAYGEQYF
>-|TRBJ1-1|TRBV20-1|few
TGCAGTGGAAACTTCGGGTCGGGGAACACTGAAGCTTTCTTT
CSGNFGSGNTEAFF
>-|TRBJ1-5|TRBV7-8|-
TGTGCCAGCAGCTTAGAAACACAGGGCCGGGGGCAGCCCCAGCATTTT
CASSLETQGRGQPQHF
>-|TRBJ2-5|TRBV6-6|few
TGTGCCAGCAGTGGGAGCGGACGAACGGAGACCCAGTACTTC
CASSGSGRTETQYF
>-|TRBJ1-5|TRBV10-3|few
TGTGCCATCAGTCCCGGACAACTCCATAATCAGCCCCAGCATTTT
CAISPGQLHNQPQHF
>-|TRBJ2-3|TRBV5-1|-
TGCGCCAGCAGCCAAAGGGGTGTCGTGGCAGATACGCAGTATTTT
CASSQRGVVADTQYF
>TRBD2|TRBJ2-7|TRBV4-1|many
TGCGCCAGCAGCCAAAATCCGGCGGGAGGGCCCAACGAGCAGTACTTC
CASSQNPAGGPNEQYF
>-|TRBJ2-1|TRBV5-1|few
TGCGCCAGCAGCCTAACTAGCTTCTCCTACAATGAGCAGTTCTTC
CASSLTSFSYNEQFF
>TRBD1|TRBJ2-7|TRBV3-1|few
TGTGCCAGCGGGGACCACGGGACAGGGGCCTACGAGCAGTACTTC
CASGDHGTGAYEQYF
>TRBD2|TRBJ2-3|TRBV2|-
TGTGCCAGCAGCCCCGGGACTAGCGGCCAATGGGCCACAGATACGCAGTATTTT
CASSPGTSGQWATDTQYF
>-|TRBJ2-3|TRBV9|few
TGTGCCAGCAGCGTAGTAGGGTCGCAGGGGAGGGATACGCAGTATTTT
CASSVVGSQGRDTQYF
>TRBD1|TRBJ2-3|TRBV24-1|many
TGTGCCACCAGTGCCGGGACAGGGGTGTATGCAGATACGCAGTATTTT
CATSAGTGVYADTQYF
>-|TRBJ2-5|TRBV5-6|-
TGTGCCAGCAGCTTAGTTGAGTCCCCAGAGACCCATTACTTC
CASSLVESPETHYF
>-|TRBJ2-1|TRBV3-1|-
TGTGCCAGCAGCTCCCGGGCCGTTTCCTACAATGAGCAGTTCTTC
CASSSRAVSYNEQFF
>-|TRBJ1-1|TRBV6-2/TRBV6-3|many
TGTGCCAGCAGTTACCTTGCGACGAACACTGAAGCTTTCTTT
CASSYLATNTEAFF
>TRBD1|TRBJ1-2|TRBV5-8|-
TGTGCCAGCAGTTCGGACAGGGCCCGTGGCTACACCTTC
CASSSDRARGYTF
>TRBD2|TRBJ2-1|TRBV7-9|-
TGTGCCAGCAGCCTCCGGGGACTAGCGGGTCGCAATGAGCAGTTCTTC
CASSLRGLAGRNEQFF
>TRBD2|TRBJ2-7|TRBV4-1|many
TGCGCCAGCAGCCAGCCGACTAGCAGCTCCTACGAGCAGTACTTC
CASSQPTSSSYEQYF
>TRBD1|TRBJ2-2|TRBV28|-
TGTGCCAGCAGTTTTTCGGCCCCAGGACAGGGTGGGACCGGGGAGCTGTTTTTT
CASSFSAPGQGGTGELFF
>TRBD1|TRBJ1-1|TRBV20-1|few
TGCAGTGCCCCTGAGACAGGGGAGAGGGGAGCTTTCTTT
CSAPETGERGAFF
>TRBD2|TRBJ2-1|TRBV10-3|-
TGTGCCATCGGACTAGCGGGGGGGAATGAGCAGTTCTTC
CAIGLAGGNEQFF
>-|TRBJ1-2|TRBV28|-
TGTGCCAGCAGTACAAGATCCAGAAGGTATGGCTACACCTTC
CASSTRSRRYGYTF
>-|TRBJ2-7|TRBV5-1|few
TGCGCCAGCAGCTTGGATGGGAGCTGGTACGAGCAGTACTTC
CASSLDGSWYEQYF
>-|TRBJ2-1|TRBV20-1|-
TGCAGTGCTAGAGATCTGGGGAATGAGCAGTTCTTC
CSARDLGNEQFF